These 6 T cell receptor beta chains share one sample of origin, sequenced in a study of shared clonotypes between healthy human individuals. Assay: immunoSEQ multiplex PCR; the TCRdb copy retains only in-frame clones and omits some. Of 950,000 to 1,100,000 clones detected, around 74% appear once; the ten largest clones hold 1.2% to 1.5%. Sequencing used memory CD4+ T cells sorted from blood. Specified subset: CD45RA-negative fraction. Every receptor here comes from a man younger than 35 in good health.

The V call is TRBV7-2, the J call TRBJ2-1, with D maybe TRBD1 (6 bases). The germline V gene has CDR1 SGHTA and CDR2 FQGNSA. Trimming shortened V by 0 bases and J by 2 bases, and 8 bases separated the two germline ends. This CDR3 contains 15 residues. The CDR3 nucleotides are TGTGCCAGCAGCTTAGCGGGGGCAACCTACAATGAGCAGTTCTTC. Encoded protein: CASSLAGATYNEQFF.

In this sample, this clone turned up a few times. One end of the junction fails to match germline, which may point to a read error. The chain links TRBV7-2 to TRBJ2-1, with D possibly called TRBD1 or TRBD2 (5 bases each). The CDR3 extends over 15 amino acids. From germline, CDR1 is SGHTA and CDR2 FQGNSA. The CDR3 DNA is TGTGCCTGCAGGGCAGGGTGGCCCCGAGGGAATGAGCAGTTCTTC. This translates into CACRAGWPRGNEQFF. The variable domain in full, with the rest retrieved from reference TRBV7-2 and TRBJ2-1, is GAGVSQSPSNKVTEKGKDVELRCDPISGHTALYWYRQSLGQGLEFLIYFQGNSAPDKSGLPSDRFSAERTGGSVSTLTIQRTQQEDSAVYLCACRAGWPRGNEQFFGPGTRLTVL.

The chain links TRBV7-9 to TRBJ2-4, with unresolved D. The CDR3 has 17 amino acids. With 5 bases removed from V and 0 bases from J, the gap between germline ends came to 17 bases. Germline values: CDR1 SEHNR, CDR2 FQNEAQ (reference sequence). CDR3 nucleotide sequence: TGTGCCAGCAGCCCCCGGAGTGGGCAACTAGCCAAAAACATTCAGTACTTC. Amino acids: CASSPRSGQLAKNIQYF.

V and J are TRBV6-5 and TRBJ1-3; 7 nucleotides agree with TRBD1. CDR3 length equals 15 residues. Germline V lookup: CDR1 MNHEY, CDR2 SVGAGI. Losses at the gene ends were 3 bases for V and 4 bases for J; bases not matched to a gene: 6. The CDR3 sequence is CASSYQTGKGNTIYF. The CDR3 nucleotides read TGTGCCAGCAGTTATCAGACAGGGAAGGGAAACACCATATATTTT.

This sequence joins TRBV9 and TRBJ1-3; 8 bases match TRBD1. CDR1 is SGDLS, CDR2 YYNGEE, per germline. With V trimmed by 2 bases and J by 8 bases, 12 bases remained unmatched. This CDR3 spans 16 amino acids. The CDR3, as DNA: TGTGCCAGCAGCGTCCGGACAGGGAATGGTGTAGACACCATATATTTT. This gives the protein CASSVRTGNGVDTIYF. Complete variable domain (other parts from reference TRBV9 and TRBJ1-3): DSGVTQTPKHLITATGQRVTLRCSPRSGDLSVYWYQQSLDQGLQFLIQYYNGEERAKGNILERFSAQQFPDLHSELNLSSLELGDSALYFCASSVRTGNGVDTIYFGEGSWLTVV.

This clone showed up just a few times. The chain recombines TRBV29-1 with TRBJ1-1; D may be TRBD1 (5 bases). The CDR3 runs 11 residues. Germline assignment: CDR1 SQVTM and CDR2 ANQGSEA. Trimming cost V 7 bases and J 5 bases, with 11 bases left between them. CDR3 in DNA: TGCAGCGCCTGGCAGGGAACTGAAGCTTTCTTT. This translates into CSAWQGTEAFF.